The source of this T cell receptor (beta chain) is a study of T cell clusters in autoimmune cytopenias (dated by TCRdb to between 2017 and 2020). With regard to the full study: A median TRB sequencing depth of 51,575 reads per sample was reached, and a median of around 2,300 distinct TRB clonotypes per sample was obtained. Peripheral blood TRB and IGH repertoires were sequenced in autoimmune cytopenia patients at active disease and during treatment follow-up, alongside healthy, CLL and autoimmune hepatitis controls. The study was designed to test whether a disease-specific immune repertoire signature usable as a blood-based biomarker is carried by autoimmune cytopenia patients.

Frequency indicates this clonotype is large (0.1 to 1%); no count is kept. Its binding antigen is unknown. For each sample, TRB amplification used roughly 250 ng of peripheral blood genomic DNA, equal to approximately 37,500 genome equivalents. Overall results and qualifications from the work: Healthy donors showed almost three-fold more exclusive TRB clusters than active autoimmune hepatitis patients, consistent with an autoimmunity-wide signature. The T cell clusters were only ever defined in silico, so experimental validation of their functional role was still needed. A lack of physiological T cell clusters in primary autoimmune cytopenia patients was suggested by GLIPH, as 51 clusters were found to be exclusive to healthy donors versus 15 to 20 exclusive to patients. The TRB repertoire shifts, including less even repertoires in secondary cytopenia and CLL, mostly reflected lymphoma bias and not autoimmunity. In the comparison of secondary cytopenia with CLL, no cluster-lack signature showed up, apparently because the dominant lymphoma-associated repertoire masked the signature.

The germline V gene (reference sequence) sets CDR1 to GTSNPN and CDR2 to SVGIG. Including the terminal cysteine and phenylalanine, the CDR3 comprises 13 residues. The coding DNA is unavailable. To amplify TRB rearrangements, a touch-down multiplex PCR protocol was run with the TRB-A and TRB-B primer pools combined in a single tube. Illumina adapters and sample indices were added to the amplicons through two consecutive PCR reactions using Phusion HS II polymerase. Amplicons were gel-purified with the NucleoSpin Gel and PCR Clean-up kit, then quantified by Qubit and quality-checked on an Agilent 2100 Bioanalyzer. Libraries were sequenced on an Illumina MiSeq using 600-cycle, single-indexed, paired-end runs. On the authors' methods: TRB reads were aligned and assembled with MiXCR version 2.1.12 using the default MiXCR reference library. A clone was defined by each unique CDR3 nucleotide sequence, and the analysis included only productive sequences with two or more reads. Alpha-parameterized diversity profiles (alpha 0 to 5), including the Shannon (alpha 1) and Simpson (alpha 2) indices, were computed with an R script to assess repertoire diversity. The tcR package was used to compute combinatorial TRB VJ usage, which was then compared between cohorts by principal component analysis with ade4. GLIPH clustering of TCRbeta CDR3s was carried out on cohort pairs matched by age and read depth, and cluster frequencies were compared by Wilcoxon test. Reprocessed by TCRdb, the reads give a single entry per CDR3 protein sequence, without DNA. The V and J calls and clone size are TCRdb's, not the authors'. The sample table on file contains just over 3,500 distinct CDR3 sequences. The ten largest account for 16% of the sample.

This chain joins TRBV30 to TRBJ2-3; without DNA, the TCRdb call of TRBD1 cannot be checked. The clonotype originates from a human donor with an autoimmune cytopenia or autoimmune hepatitis (not recorded which). Material for sequencing was peripheral blood. CDR3 protein: CAWRWGHTDTQYF.